The 3 T cell receptor beta chains presented below share a single source sample, sequenced in a study of technical replicates of blood from a few donors. The repertoire was sequenced with immunoSEQ multiplex PCR; TCRdb's copy has only in-frame clones and lacks some. The repertoire holds roughly 69,000 clones, with approximately 97% as singletons. Sequencing was done on a sample of T cells isolated from PBMCs. All receptors derive from a human donor in good health.

The gene calls are TRBV7-9 and TRBJ2-3, with 12 bases identical to TRBD2. Germline CDR1 is SEHNR and CDR2 is FQNEAQ (reference sequence). The V gene end was trimmed by 7 bases and the J gene end by 6 bases; junction bases not matched to a gene: 14. The CDR3 length is 17 residues. The CDR3 sequence: CASTPPGLAGFGDTQYF. In DNA, the CDR3 is TGTGCCAGCACCCCTCCGGGACTAGCGGGTTTTGGGGATACGCAGTATTTT. Full variable domain (remainder filled in from reference TRBV7-9 and TRBJ2-3): DTGVSQNPRHKITKRGQNVTFRCDPISEHNRLYWYRQTLGQGPEFLTYFQNEAQLEKSRLLSDRFSAERPKGSFSTLEIQRTEQGDSAMYLCASTPPGLAGFGDTQYFGPGTRLTVL.

This chain links TRBV4-1 with TRBJ1-4; D remains ambiguous. Germline V CDR1 and CDR2: MGHRA, YSYEKL. This CDR3 is built from 14 residues. The V gene lost 6 bases and the J gene lost 4 bases, with 12 bases spanning the gap. This CDR3 is CASSQDFLNEKLFF. The CDR3 DNA reads as TGCGCCAGCAGTCAGGACTTTCTTAATGAAAAACTGTTTTTT.

Details on this clone: Different DNA sequences within this sample yield the same CDR3. The V call is TRBV30, the J call TRBJ1-2, with D tentatively TRBD1 (5 bases). CDR1 is GTSNPN, CDR2 SVGIG, per germline (reference sequence). CDR3 length equals 11 residues. V dropped 2 bases and J dropped 7 bases, with 8 bases sitting between them. The CDR3 nucleotides are TGTGCCTGGAGTACGGGGGGTGGCTACACCTTC. It encodes CAWSTGGGYTF.